This entry concerns a single TCR beta chain. What it binds is not known. Per the germline V gene, CDR1 is DFQATT and CDR2 is SNEGSKA (reference sequence). CDR3 length: 14 amino acids. V gave up 3 bases and J gave up 3 bases, with 14 bases separating them. The data originate from a study of CD8 T cells in Susac syndrome. The RNA input was about 0.45 to 1 ug, and it was reverse transcribed with random hexamers. TCRdb re-called the immunoSEQ multiplex PCR reads with MiXCR, one entry per CDR3 protein. The sample records 150,000 or so distinct CDR3 sequences, 85% to 95% being singletons. Study results and limitations: The study recognized that the number of individuals in its TCR sequencing and HLA analysis was relatively small.

Patients with Susac syndrome met the recently defined diagnostic criteria for definite or probable disease. The V gene is TRBV20-1, the J gene TRBJ2-5, with D perhaps TRBD2 (5 bases). The sequence was obtained from a human donor with Susac syndrome. Input material: CD4+ T cells from PBMCs. The CDR3 coding sequence is TGCAGTGCTAGTGGAGGACCTACTAAAGAGACCCAGTACTTC. Amino acid sequence: CSASGGPTKETQYF.